A selection of T cell receptor beta chains follows, all from one sample in a study of T cell responses to AZD1222 COVID-19 vaccine. Assay: immunoSEQ multiplex PCR; the TCRdb copy retains only in-frame clones and omits some. The sample carries approximately 100,000 clones, under 90% recorded once. The sequencing used peripheral blood, collected on day 0 of MenACWY control vaccination. Every receptor here comes from an adult in good health. CDR3s include the opening cysteine and the closing phenylalanine or tryptophan. D genes are given only for firm matches. Some rows mark clone size as missing; the rest say once, few, many or name a class of expanded clone.

j_gene,v_gene,d_gene,abundance,CDR3aa,CDR3nt
TRBJ1-1,TRBV4-3,-,-,CASSVTENTEAFF,TGCGCCAGCAGCGTTACAGAGAACACTGAAGCTTTCTTT
TRBJ2-5,TRBV5-1,-,-,CASSFTSGQETQYF,-
TRBJ1-2,TRBV6-5,-,-,CASSPPEGNGYTF,TGTGCCAGCAGTCCACCAGAGGGGAATGGCTACACCTTC
TRBJ2-2,TRBV28,-,-,CASSLRGLRNTGELFF,TGTGCCAGCAGTCTAAGGGGCCTAAGGAACACCGGGGAGCTGTTTTTT
TRBJ2-2,TRBV4-3,-,-,CASSQGGVTGELFF,TGCGCCAGCAGCCAAGGGGGGGTAACCGGGGAGCTGTTTTTT
TRBJ2-7,TRBV5-4,TRBD2,-,CASRERGAPYEQYF,TGTGCCAGCAGAGAGCGGGGGGCCCCCTACGAGCAGTACTTC
TRBJ1-5,TRBV19,-,-,CASSIGWQPQHF,TGTGCCAGTAGTATAGGTTGGCAGCCCCAGCATTTT
TRBJ1-5,TRBV12-2,-,-,CASRLRQSNQPQHF,TGTGCAAGTCGCTTACGACAAAGCAATCAGCCCCAGCATTTT
TRBJ2-7,TRBV15,-,-,CATSRAGRLGYEQYF,TGTGCCACCAGCAGAGCGGGCAGACTAGGCTACGAGCAGTACTTC
TRBJ1-1,TRBV6-5,TRBD1,-,CASRTGGGTEAFF,TGTGCCAGCAGGACAGGGGGGGGCACTGAAGCTTTCTTT
TRBJ1-2,TRBV7-8,-,-,CASLDGMAFDGYTF,TGTGCCAGCCTCGACGGGATGGCATTTGACGGCTACACCTTC
TRBJ2-7,TRBV6-5,-,-,CASSIAQGGSYEQYF,TGTGCCAGCAGTATCGCACAGGGAGGATCCTACGAGCAGTACTTC
TRBJ2-3,TRBV6-1,-,-,CASSEAPSPTDTQYF,TGTGCCAGCAGTGAAGCTCCGAGCCCCACAGATACGCAGTATTTT
TRBJ2-1,TRBV30,-,once,CAWRRGAGVAEFF,TGTGCCTGGAGAAGAGGAGCCGGGGTAGCTGAGTTCTTC
TRBJ2-7,TRBV5-4,TRBD2,-,CASSAGTSGGAAEQYF,TGTGCCAGCAGCGCCGGGACTAGCGGGGGGGCAGCCGAGCAGTACTTC
TRBJ1-6,TRBV27,TRBD1,-,CASSSDRASNSPLHF,TGTGCCAGCAGTTCGGACAGGGCGTCCAATTCACCCCTCCACTTT
TRBJ1-5,TRBV6-2/TRBV6-3,TRBD1,-,CASSQLGTGDFNQPQHF,TGTGCCAGCAGTCAACTTGGGACAGGGGATTTCAATCAGCCCCAGCATTTT
TRBJ2-7,TRBV6-2/TRBV6-3,TRBD2,-,CASSSGTSGIYEQYF,TGTGCCAGCAGTTCCGGGACTAGCGGGATCTACGAGCAGTACTTC
TRBJ1-1,TRBV19,-,-,CAGKREDDTEAFF,TGTGCCGGGAAGAGGGAGGATGACACTGAAGCTTTCTTT
TRBJ1-1,TRBV4-3,-,-,CASSQDYGVATEAFF,TGCGCCAGCAGCCAAGATTACGGGGTTGCCACTGAAGCTTTCTTT
TRBJ1-6,TRBV27,-,-,CASSFGQTNNSPLHF,TGTGCCAGCAGTTTTGGTCAGACCAATAATTCACCCCTCCACTTT
TRBJ2-2,TRBV4-3,TRBD2,-,CASSQEPSSGGPNTGELFF,TGCGCCAGCAGCCAAGAACCTTCTAGCGGGGGACCCAACACCGGGGAGCTGTTTTTT
TRBJ2-2,TRBV7-8,TRBD1,-,CASGPGQGNTGELFF,TGTGCCAGCGGCCCGGGACAGGGTAACACCGGGGAGCTGTTTTTT
TRBJ2-3,TRBV15,TRBD2,-,CATSSSGTSGGADTQYF,TGTGCCACCAGCAGCTCCGGGACTAGCGGGGGGGCGGATACGCAGTATTTT
TRBJ1-5,TRBV28,-,-,CASSLGWSNQPQHF,TGTGCCAGCAGTTTAGGGTGGAGCAATCAGCCCCAGCATTTT
TRBJ1-6,TRBV7-8,TRBD1,-,CASSPGQGSSPLHF,TGTGCCAGCAGCCCGGGACAGGGTAGTTCACCCCTCCACTTT
TRBJ1-5,TRBV6-1,-,-,CASSDTLSNQPQHF,TGTGCCAGCAGTGACACCCTTAGCAATCAGCCCCAGCATTTT
TRBJ1-2,TRBV28,-,-,CASSLWTYGYTF,TGTGCCAGCAGTTTATGGACCTATGGCTACACCTTC
TRBJ2-5,TRBV5-6,TRBD2,-,CASRRLADTQETQYF,TGTGCCAGCCGCCGACTAGCGGACACCCAAGAGACCCAGTACTTC
TRBJ2-7,TRBV4-3,-,-,CASSQDLDNYEQYF,TGCGCCAGCAGCCAAGATTTGGACAACTACGAGCAGTACTTC
TRBJ1-5,TRBV4-1,TRBD1,-,CASSQGDRGLRLTQHF,TGCGCCAGCAGCCAAGGAGACAGGGGGCTTAGGTTGACCCAGCATTTT
TRBJ1-6,TRBV18,-,-,CASSPGRADNSPLHF,TGTGCCAGCTCACCCGGACGGGCCGATAATTCACCCCTCCACTTT
TRBJ2-2,TRBV4-3,TRBD1,-,CASSLQLTGQGAVGGELFF,TGCGCCAGCAGCCTTCAGCTGACCGGACAGGGGGCTGTGGGCGGGGAGCTGTTTTTT
TRBJ1-5,TRBV19,-,-,CASSADGRIYSNQPQHF,TGTGCCAGTAGTGCCGATGGACGGATTTATAGCAATCAGCCCCAGCATTTT
TRBJ1-2,TRBV6-1,-,-,CASSLRGEIDGYTF,TGTGCCAGCAGTCTACGGGGGGAGATTGATGGCTACACCTTC
TRBJ1-2,TRBV4-1,-,-,CASSQAGANYGYTF,TGCGCCAGCAGCCAAGCGGGGGCTAACTATGGCTACACCTTC
TRBJ2-5,TRBV7-2,-,-,CASSIQETQYF,TGTGCCAGCAGCATACAAGAGACCCAGTACTTC